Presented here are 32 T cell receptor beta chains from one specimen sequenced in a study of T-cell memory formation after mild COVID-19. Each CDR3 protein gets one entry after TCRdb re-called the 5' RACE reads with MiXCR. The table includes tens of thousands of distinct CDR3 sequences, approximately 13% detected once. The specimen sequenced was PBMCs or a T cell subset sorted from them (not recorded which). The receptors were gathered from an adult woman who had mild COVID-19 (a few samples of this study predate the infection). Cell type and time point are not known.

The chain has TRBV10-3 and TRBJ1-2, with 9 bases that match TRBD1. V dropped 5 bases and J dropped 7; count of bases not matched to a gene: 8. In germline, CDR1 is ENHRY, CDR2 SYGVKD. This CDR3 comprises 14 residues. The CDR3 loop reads CAISWTGELSGYTF. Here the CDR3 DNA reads TGTGCCATCAGTTGGACAGGGGAGCTGTCTGGCTACACCTTC.

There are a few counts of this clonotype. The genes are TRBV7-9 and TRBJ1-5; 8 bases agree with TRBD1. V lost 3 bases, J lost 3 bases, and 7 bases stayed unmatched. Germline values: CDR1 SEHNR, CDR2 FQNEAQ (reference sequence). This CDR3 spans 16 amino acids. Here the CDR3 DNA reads TGTGCCAGCAGCTTGGGCTCACAGGGGGTCAATCAGCCCCAGCATTTT. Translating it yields CASSLGSQGVNQPQHF.

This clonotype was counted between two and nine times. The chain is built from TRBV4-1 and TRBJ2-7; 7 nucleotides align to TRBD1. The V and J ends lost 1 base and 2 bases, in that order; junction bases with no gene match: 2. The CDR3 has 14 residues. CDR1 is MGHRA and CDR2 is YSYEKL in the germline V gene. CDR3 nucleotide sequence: TGCGCCAGCAGCCAAGTGGGACAGACCTACGAGCAGTACTTC. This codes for CASSQVGQTYEQYF.

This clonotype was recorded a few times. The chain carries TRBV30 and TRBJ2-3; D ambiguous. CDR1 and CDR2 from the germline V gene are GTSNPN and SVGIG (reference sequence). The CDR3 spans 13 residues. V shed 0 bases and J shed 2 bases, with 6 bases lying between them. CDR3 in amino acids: CAWSVYLTDTQYF. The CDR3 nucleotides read TGTGCCTGGAGTGTGTATCTCACAGATACGCAGTATTTT.

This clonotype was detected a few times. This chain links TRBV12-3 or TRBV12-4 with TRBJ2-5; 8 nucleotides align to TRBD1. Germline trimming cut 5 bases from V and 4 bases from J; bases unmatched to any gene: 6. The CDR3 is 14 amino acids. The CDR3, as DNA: TGTGCCAGCAGTCCACAGGGGGTTCGAGAGACCCAGTACTTC. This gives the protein CASSPQGVRETQYF.

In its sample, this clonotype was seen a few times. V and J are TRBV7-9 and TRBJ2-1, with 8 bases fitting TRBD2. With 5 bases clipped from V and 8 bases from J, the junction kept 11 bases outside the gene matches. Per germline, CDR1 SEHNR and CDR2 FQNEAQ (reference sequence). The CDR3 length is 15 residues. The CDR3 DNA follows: TGTGCCAGCAGCCTCTTAGCGGGAATGTTCTATGAGCAGTTCTTC. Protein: CASSLLAGMFYEQFF.

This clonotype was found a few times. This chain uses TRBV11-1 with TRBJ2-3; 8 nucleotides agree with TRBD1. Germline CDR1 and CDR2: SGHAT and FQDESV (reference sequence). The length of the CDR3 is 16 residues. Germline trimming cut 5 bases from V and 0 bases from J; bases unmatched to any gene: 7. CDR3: CASSVGQGWSTDTQYF. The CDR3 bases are TGTGCCAGCAGCGTCGGACAGGGATGGAGCACAGATACGCAGTATTTT. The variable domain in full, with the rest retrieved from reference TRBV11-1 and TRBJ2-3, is EAEVAQSPRYKITEKSQAVAFWCDPISGHATLYWYRQILGQGPELLVQFQDESVVDDSQLPKDRFSAERLKGVDSTLKIQPAELGDSAMYLCASSVGQGWSTDTQYFGPGTRLTVL.

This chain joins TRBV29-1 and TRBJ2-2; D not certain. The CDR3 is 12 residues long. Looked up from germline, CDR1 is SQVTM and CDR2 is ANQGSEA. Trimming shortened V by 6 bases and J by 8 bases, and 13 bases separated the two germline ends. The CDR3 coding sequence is TGCAGCGTGCCGTACGAAAGTGGGGAGCTGTTTTTT. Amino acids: CSVPYESGELFF.

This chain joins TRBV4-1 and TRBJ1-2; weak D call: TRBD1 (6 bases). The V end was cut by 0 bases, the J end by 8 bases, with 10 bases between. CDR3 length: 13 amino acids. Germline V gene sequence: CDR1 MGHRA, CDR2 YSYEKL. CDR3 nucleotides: TGCGCCAGCAGCCAAGAGGACAGTGGCGGCTACACCTTC. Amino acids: CASSQEDSGGYTF.

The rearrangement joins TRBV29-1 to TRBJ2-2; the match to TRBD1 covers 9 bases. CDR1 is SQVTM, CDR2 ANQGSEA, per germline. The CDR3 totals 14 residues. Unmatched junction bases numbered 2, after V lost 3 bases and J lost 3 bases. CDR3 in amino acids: CSVEDRGDTGELFF. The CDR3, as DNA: TGCAGCGTTGAGGACAGGGGAGACACCGGGGAGCTGTTTTTT.

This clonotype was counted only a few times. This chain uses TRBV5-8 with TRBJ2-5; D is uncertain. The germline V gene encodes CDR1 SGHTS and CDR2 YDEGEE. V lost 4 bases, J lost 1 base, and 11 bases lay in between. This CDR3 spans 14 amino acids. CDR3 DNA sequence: TGTGCCAGCAGCCATTCGCGCTCCCAAGAGACCCAGTACTTC. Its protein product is CASSHSRSQETQYF.

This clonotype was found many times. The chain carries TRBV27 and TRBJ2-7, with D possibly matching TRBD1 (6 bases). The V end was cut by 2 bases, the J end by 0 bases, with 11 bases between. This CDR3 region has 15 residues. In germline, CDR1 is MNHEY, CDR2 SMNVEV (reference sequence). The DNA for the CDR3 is TGTGCCAGCAGTTTAGCAGGGGAATACTCCTACGAGCAGTACTTC. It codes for CASSLAGEYSYEQYF.

This CDR3 is CASSSPGKIYGYTF. CDR3 DNA sequence: TGTGCCAGCAGCTCTCCGGGAAAAATCTATGGCTACACCTTC. This chain connects TRBV7-9 to TRBJ1-2; D gene unclear. The germline CDR1 and CDR2 sequences are SEHNR and FQNEAQ (reference sequence). Trimming cost V 4 bases and J 4 bases, with 13 bases left between them. This CDR3 has 14 residues. The full variable domain, completed using reference TRBV7-9 and TRBJ1-2, is DTGVSQNPRHKITKRGQNVTFRCDPISEHNRLYWYRQTLGQGPEFLTYFQNEAQLEKSRLLSDRFSAERPKGSFSTLEIQRTEQGDSAMYLCASSSPGKIYGYTFGSGTRLTVV.

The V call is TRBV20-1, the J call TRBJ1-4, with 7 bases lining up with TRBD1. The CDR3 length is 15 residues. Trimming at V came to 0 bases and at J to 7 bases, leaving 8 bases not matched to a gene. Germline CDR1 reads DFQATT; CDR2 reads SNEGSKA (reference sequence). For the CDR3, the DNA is TGCAGTGCTAGAGATCAGGGGGGAGCAAGTGAAAAACTGTTTTTT. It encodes CSARDQGGASEKLFF.

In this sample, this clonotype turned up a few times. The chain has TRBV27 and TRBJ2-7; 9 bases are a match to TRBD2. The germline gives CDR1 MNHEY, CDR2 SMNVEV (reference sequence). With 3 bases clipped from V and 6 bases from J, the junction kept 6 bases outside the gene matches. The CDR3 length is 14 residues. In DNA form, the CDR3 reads TGTGCCAGCAGTTTTGCGGGAGGGCCTGGCGAGCAGTACTTC. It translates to CASSFAGGPGEQYF.

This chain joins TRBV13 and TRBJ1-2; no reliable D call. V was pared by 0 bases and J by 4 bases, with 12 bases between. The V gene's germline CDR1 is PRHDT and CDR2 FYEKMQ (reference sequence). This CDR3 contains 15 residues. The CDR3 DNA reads TGTGCCAGCAGCTTAGGGCTCCGGGCGCGCTATGGCTACACCTTC. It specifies CASSLGLRARYGYTF.

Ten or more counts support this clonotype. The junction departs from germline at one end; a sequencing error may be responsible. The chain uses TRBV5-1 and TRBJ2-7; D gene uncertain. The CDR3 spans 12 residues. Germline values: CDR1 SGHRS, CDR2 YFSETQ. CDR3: CASSLVGYEQYF. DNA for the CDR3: TGTGCCAGCAGCTTAGTGGGCTACGAGCAGTACTTC.

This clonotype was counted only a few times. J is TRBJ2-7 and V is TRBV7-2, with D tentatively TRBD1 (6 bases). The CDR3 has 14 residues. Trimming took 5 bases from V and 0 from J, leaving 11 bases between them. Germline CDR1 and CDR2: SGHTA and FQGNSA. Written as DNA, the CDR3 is TGTGCCAGCAGCCACAGGGCGAGCTCCTACGAGCAGTACTTC. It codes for CASSHRASSYEQYF.

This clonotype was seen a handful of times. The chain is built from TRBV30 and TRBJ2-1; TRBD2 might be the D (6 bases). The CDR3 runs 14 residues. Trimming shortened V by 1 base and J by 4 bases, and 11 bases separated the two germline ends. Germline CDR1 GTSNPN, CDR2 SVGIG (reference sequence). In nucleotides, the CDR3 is TGTGCCTGGAGTGATGGGACTGGATACAATGAGCAGTTCTTC. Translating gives CAWSDGTGYNEQFF. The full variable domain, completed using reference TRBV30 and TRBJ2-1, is SQTIHQWPATLVQPVGSPLSLECTVEGTSNPNLYWYRQAAGRGLQLLFYSVGIGQISSEVPQNLSASRPQDRQFILSSKKLLLSDSGFYLCAWSDGTGYNEQFFGPGTRLTVL.

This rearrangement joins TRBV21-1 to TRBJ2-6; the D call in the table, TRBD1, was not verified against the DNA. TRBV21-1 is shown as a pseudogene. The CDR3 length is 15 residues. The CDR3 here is CASSSTGSGANVLTF. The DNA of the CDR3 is TGTGCCAGCAGTAGTACAGGATCTGGGGCCAACGTCCTGACTTTC.

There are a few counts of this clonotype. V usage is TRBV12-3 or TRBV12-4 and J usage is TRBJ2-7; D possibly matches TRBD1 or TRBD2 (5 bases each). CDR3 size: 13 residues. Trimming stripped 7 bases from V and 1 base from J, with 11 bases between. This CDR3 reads CASTPRGSYEQYF. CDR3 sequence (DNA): TGTGCCAGCACCCCGAGGGGTTCCTACGAGCAGTACTTC.

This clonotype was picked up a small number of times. The CDR3 sequence: CASSPGTGGAEAFF. The CDR3 DNA is TGTGCCAGCAGCCCGGGGACAGGAGGTGCTGAAGCTTTCTTT. The chain has TRBV5-6 and TRBJ1-1; 8 positions match TRBD1. Trimming removed 4 bases from V and 6 bases from J; junction bases left unmatched: 8. This CDR3 has 14 amino acids. Germline-derived CDR1 and CDR2 are SGHDT and YYEEEE.

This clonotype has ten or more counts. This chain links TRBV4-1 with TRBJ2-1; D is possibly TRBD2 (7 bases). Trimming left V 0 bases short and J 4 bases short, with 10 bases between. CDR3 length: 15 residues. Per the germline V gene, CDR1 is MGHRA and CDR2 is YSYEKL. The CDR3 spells CASSQERGPYNEQFF. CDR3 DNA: TGCGCCAGCAGCCAAGAGCGGGGGCCATACAATGAGCAGTTCTTC.

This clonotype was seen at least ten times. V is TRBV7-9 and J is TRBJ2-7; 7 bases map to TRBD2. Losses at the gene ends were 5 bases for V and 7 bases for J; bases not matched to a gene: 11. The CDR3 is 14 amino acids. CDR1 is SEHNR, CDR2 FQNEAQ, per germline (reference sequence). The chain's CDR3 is CASSPGPGAGEQYF. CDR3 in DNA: TGTGCCAGCAGCCCAGGCCCGGGAGCGGGAGAGCAGTACTTC. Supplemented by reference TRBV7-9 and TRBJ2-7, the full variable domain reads DTGVSQNPRHKITKRGQNVTFRCDPISEHNRLYWYRQTLGQGPEFLTYFQNEAQLEKSRLLSDRFSAERPKGSFSTLEIQRTEQGDSAMYLCASSPGPGAGEQYFGPGTRLTVT.

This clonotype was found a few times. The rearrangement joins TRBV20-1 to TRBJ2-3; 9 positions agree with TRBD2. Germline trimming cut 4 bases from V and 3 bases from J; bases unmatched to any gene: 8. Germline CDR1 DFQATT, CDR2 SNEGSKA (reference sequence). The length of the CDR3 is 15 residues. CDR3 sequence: CSATDGLAITDTQYF. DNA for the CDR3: TGCAGTGCTACCGATGGACTAGCGATAACAGATACGCAGTATTTT.

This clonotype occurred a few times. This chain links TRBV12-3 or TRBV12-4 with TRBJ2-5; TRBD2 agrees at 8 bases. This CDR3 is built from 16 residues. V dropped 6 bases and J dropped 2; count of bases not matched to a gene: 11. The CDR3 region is CASSLLAAVGQETQYF. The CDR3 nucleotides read TGTGCCAGCAGCCTACTAGCGGCGGTCGGGCAAGAGACCCAGTACTTC.

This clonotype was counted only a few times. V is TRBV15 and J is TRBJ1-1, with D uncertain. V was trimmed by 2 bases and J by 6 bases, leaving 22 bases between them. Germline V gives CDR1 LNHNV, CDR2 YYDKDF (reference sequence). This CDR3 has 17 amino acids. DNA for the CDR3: TGTGCCACCAGCAGACGAAGGAGGGCCGCAATGGGGTCTGAAGCTTTCTTT. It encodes CATSRRRRAAMGSEAFF.

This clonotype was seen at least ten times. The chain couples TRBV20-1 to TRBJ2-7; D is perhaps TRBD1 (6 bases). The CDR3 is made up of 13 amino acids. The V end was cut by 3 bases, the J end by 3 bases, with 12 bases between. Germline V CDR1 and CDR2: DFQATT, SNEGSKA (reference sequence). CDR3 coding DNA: TGCAGTGCTAGGGGGACACCCAACTACGAGCAGTACTTC. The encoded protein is CSARGTPNYEQYF.

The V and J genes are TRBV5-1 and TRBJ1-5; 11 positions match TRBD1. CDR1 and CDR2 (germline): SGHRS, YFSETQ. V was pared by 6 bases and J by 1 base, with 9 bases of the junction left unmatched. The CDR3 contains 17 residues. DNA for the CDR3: TGCGCCAGCACCCGGACAGGGGGCGTCTCGAGCAATCAGCCCCAGCATTTT. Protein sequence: CASTRTGGVSSNQPQHF.

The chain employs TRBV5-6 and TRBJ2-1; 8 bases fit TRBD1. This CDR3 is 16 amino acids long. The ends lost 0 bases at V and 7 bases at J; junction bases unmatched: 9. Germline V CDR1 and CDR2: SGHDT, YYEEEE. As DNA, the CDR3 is TGTGCCAGCAGCTTGGGAACAGGGGGACCGAAGAATGAGCAGTTCTTC. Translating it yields CASSLGTGGPKNEQFF.

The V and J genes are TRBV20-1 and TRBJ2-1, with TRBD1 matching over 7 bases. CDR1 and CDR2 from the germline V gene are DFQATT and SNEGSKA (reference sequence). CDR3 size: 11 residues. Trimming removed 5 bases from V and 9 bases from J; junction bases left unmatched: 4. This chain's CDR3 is CSALQGSEQFF. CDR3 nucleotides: TGCAGTGCTCTACAGGGGAGTGAGCAGTTCTTC.

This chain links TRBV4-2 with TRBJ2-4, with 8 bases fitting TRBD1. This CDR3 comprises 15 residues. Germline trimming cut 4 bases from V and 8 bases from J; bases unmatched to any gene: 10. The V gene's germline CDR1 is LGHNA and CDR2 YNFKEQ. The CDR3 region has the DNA TGTGCCAGCAGCCCAGGGGGCAGGGAAGGGGACATTCAGTACTTC. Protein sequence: CASSPGGREGDIQYF.